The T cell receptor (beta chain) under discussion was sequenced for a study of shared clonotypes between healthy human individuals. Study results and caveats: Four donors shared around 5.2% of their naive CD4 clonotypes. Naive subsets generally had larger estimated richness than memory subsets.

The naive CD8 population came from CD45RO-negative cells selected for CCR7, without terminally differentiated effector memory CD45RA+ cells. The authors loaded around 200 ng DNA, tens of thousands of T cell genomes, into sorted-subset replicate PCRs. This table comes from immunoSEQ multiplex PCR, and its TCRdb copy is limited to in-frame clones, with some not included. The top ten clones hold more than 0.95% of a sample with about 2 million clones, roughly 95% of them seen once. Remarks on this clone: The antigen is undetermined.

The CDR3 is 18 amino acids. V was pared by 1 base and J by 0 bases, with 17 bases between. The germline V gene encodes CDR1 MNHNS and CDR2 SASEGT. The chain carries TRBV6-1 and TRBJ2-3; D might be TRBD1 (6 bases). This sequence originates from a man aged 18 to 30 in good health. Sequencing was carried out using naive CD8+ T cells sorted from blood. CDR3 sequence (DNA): TGTGCCAGCAGTGAAGACGAGACAGGAGTTATTAGCACAGATACGCAGTATTTT. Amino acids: CASSEDETGVISTDTQYF.